This T cell receptor (beta chain) is from a study of T cell responses to AZD1222 COVID-19 vaccine. With 7 bases removed from V and 1 base from J, the gap between germline ends came to 14 bases. The CDR3 totals 15 residues. In germline, CDR1 is MNHEY, CDR2 SVGAGI. Produced via immunoSEQ multiplex PCR; TCRdb's table is partial and in-frame only. The sample includes under 140,000 clones, roughly 92% seen only once; the top ten take more than 2%. This sequence originates from an adult who received the AZD1222 COVID-19 vaccine. The V and J genes are TRBV6-5 and TRBJ1-5; possible D gene TRBD1, 6 bases. Here the sequenced sample was peripheral blood, taken 28 days after the second AZD1222 dose. CDR3 DNA: TGTGCCAGCACCCCACAGGGATTAAGCAATCAGCCCCAGCATTTT. Its translation: CASTPQGLSNQPQHF.